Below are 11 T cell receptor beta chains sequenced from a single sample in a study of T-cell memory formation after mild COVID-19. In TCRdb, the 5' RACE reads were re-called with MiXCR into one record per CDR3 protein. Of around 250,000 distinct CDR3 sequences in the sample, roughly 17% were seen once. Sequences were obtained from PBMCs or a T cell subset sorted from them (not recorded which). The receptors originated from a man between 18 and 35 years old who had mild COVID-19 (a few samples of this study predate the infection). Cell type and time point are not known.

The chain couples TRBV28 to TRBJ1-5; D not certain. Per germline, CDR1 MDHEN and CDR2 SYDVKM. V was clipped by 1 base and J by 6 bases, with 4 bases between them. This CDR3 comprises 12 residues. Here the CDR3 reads CASSLFGQPQHF. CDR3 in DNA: TGTGCCAGCAGTTTATTTGGTCAGCCCCAGCATTTT.

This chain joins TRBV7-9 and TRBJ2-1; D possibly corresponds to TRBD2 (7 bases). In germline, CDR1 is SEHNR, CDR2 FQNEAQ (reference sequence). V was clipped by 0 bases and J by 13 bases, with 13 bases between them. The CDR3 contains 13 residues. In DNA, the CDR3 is TGTGCCAGCAGCTTAGCGGGGGGGCCACAACAGTTCTTC. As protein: CASSLAGGPQQFF. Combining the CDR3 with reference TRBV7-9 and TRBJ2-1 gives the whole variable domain DTGVSQNPRHKITKRGQNVTFRCDPISEHNRLYWYRQTLGQGPEFLTYFQNEAQLEKSRLLSDRFSAERPKGSFSTLEIQRTEQGDSAMYLCASSLAGGPQQFFGPGTRLTVL.

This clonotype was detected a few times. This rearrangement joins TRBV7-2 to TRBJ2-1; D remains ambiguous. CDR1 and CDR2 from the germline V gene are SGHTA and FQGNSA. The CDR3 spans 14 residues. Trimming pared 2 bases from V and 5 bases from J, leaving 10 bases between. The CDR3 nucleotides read TGTGCCAGCAGCTTATACGAGACCCACAATGAGCAGTTCTTC. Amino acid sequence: CASSLYETHNEQFF. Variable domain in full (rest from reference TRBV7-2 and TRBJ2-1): GAGVSQSPSNKVTEKGKDVELRCDPISGHTALYWYRQSLGQGLEFLIYFQGNSAPDKSGLPSDRFSAERTGGSVSTLTIQRTQQEDSAVYLCASSLYETHNEQFFGPGTRLTVL.

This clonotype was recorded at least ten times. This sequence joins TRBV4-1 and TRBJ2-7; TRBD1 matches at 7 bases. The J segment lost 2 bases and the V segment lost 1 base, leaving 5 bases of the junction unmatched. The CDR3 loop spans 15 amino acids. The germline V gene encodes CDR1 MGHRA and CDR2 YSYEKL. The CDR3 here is CASSQVGQSTYEQYF. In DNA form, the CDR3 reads TGCGCCAGCAGCCAAGTGGGACAGTCCACCTACGAGCAGTACTTC.

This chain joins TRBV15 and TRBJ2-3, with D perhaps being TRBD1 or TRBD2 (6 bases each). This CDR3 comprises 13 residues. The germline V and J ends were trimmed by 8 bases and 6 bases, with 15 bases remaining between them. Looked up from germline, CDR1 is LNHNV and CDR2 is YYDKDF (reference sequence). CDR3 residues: CATRTARGDTQYF. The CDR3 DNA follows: TGTGCCACCCGGACAGCCCGGGGGGATACGCAGTATTTT.

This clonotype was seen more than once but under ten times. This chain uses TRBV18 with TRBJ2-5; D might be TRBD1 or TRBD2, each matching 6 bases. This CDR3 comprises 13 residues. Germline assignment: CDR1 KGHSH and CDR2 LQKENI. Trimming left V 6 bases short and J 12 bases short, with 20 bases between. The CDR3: CASSPDQQGGKYF. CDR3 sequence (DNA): TGTGCCAGCTCCCCAGATCAACAGGGCGGGAAGTACTTC.

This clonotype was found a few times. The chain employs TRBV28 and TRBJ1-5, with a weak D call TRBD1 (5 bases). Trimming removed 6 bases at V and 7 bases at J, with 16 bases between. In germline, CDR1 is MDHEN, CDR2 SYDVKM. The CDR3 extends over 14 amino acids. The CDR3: CASSLRVLGQPQHF. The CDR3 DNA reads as TGTGCCAGCAGCCTCAGGGTCCTCGGGCAGCCCCAGCATTTT.

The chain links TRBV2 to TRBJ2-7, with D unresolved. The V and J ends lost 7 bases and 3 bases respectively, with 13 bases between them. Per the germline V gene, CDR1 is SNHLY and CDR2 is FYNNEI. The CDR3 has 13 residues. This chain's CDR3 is CASTAKWSYEQYV. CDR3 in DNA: TGTGCCAGCACCGCAAAATGGAGCTACGAGCAGTACGTC.

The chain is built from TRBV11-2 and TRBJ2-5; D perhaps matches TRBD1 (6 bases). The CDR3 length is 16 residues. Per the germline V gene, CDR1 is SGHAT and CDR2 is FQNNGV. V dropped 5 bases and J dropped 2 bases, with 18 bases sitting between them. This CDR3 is CASSVIKGQIQETQYF. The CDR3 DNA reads TGTGCCAGCAGCGTAATCAAAGGACAGATACAAGAGACCCAGTACTTC.

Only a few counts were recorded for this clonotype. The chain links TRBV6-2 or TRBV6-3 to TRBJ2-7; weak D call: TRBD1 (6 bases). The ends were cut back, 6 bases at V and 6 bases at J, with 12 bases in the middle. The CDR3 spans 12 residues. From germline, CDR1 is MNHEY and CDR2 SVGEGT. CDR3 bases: TGTGCCAGCAGCCCAACAGGGACCGAGCAGTACTTC. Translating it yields CASSPTGTEQYF.

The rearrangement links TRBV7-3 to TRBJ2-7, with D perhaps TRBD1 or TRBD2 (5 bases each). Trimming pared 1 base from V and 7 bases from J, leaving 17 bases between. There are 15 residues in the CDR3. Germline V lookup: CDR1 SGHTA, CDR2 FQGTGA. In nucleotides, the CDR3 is TGTGCCAGCAGCTTAATGCCGGGGCCCGGGCGTGAGCAGTACGTC. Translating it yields CASSLMPGPGREQYV.